This T cell receptor beta chain originates from a study of glioma-infiltrating T cells after dendritic cell vaccination. TCRdb keeps only in-frame clones here, not all; method: immunoSEQ multiplex PCR. The table records 50,000 to 65,000 clones, over 65% of them present only once. The CDR3 is 14 amino acids. Germline V gene sequence: CDR1 GTSNPN, CDR2 SVGIG (reference sequence). V lost 4 bases, J lost 1 base, and 11 bases lay in between. Time point here: after dendritic cell vaccination, including at tumor progression/relapse. A single count supports this clone. The chain couples TRBV30 to TRBJ2-1; a weak D match, TRBD2 (5 bases). Sequencing used blood, obtained after dendritic cell vaccination. This clonotype was sampled from a human donor with glioblastoma. This CDR3 reads CAWMWLASYNEQFF. Here the CDR3 DNA reads TGTGCCTGGATGTGGCTAGCATCCTACAATGAGCAGTTCTTC. Filled out from reference TRBV30 and TRBJ2-1, the complete variable domain reads SQTIHQWPATLVQPVGSPLSLECTVEGTSNPNLYWYRQAAGRGLQLLFYSVGIGQISSEVPQNLSASRPQDRQFILSSKKLLLSDSGFYLCAWMWLASYNEQFFGPGTRLTVL.